What follows describes a single T cell receptor beta chain. The sample belongs to a study of blood T cell repertoires in COVID-19. Study in general: PBMCs, B-cell-depleted T cells, or T cells provided the cDNA or gDNA that made up the material.

The repertoire was sequenced with immunoSEQ multiplex PCR; TCRdb's copy has only in-frame clones and lacks some. The data contain some 300,000 clones, over 85% of them singletons. Assignment of participants to cohorts was predicated upon participant-reported clinical history. Two consecutive negative NP/OP PCR tests, clearance, or resolved symptoms defined Cohort 3 recovery. Looked up from germline, CDR1 is MNHNY and CDR2 is SVGAGI (reference sequence). V dropped 6 bases and J dropped 0; count of bases not matched to a gene: 7. This CDR3 has 16 residues. This receptor was taken from a woman younger than 45 who had recovered from COVID-19. The V gene is TRBV6-6, the J gene TRBJ1-5, with 8 bases lining up with TRBD1. Sequences were obtained from PBMCs or T cells enriched from blood (not recorded which). The CDR3 DNA follows: TGTGCCAGCAGCCCCAGGGGGCCCGATAGCAATCAGCCCCAGCATTTT. Translated: CASSPRGPDSNQPQHF.